The present entry profiles one T cell receptor (beta chain) with its context. Its antigen is not known. Treatment specified: treatment-naive control, cytoreductive nephrectomy. Clear cell pathology was present in this patient's renal cell carcinoma. Control tumors came from several females and about ten males, aged roughly 35 to 82. V was pared by 4 bases and J by 4 bases, with 20 bases between. The CDR3 extends over 17 amino acids. CDR1 and CDR2 (germline): MGHRA, YSYEKL. This sample is part of a study of radiation and T cells in renal cell carcinoma. Study observations and caveats: Compared with controls, irradiated tumors had more, larger dominant CDR3 motifs.

Assay used: immunoSEQ multiplex PCR; TCRdb lists only in-frame clones, some missing. The sample contains about 25,000 clones, about three fifths of which appear only once. The sequences come from tumor tissue, collected from a patient whose treatment was nephrectomy without radiotherapy. This receptor was identified in a man aged 40-55 years with renal cell carcinoma. The genes are TRBV4-1 and TRBJ2-1; possible D gene TRBD2, 5 bases. This chain's CDR3 is CASSLRGRGSLYNEQFF. The DNA for the CDR3 is TGCGCCAGCAGCCTTAGAGGCAGAGGGTCCTTATACAATGAGCAGTTCTTC.